This TCR beta chain was recovered during a study of technical replicates of blood from a handful of donors. Repertoires were generated with immunoSEQ multiplex PCR, while TCRdb's copy carries only in-frame clones and drops some. Here the sample spans about 12,000 clones, 93% being singletons. The germline V gene has CDR1 MDHEN and CDR2 SYDVKM. The CDR3 runs 15 residues. V trimming: 6 bases; J trimming: 4 bases; junction bases outside the gene matches: 10. The sequence was obtained from a human donor in good health. Sequencing used PBMCs. The rearrangement links TRBV28 to TRBJ2-7, with TRBD2 matching 9 bases. Written as DNA, the CDR3 is TGTGCCAGCAGCCCGAATAGCGGGAGTAGATACGAGCAGTACTTC. Protein: CASSPNSGSRYEQYF.